These T cell receptor beta chains were read from a single sample in a study of somatic mutations in cytotoxic T cells in rheumatoid arthritis. Measured with immunoSEQ multiplex PCR; TCRdb has only the in-frame clones, and not every one. The table has about 18,000 clones, around four fifths seen once; the top ten hold 11% to 15%. Sample: CD8+ T cells sorted from blood. These receptors all stem from an adult with rheumatoid arthritis. CDR3s include the opening cysteine and the closing phenylalanine or tryptophan. Clone size appears in some rows only: once, few, many, or a class for an expanded clone.

>TRBJ2-7|once|TRBV7-9
CASSLAQNYEQYF
>TRBJ2-3|.|TRBV5-1
CASSLKGSHRGAGTDTQYF
>TRBJ1-1|.|TRBV9
CASSPSIGGLNTEAFF
>TRBJ2-1|.|TRBV7-6
CASSLAPDRARHNEQFF
>TRBJ2-1|.|TRBV7-6
CASSSWTRGDEQFF
>TRBJ1-5|.|TRBV4-1
CASSQENQPQHF
>TRBJ2-2|.|TRBV19
CASTPRATGLTGELFF
>TRBJ2-1|.|TRBV10-3
CAISEAGGANNEQFF
>TRBJ2-7|.|TRBV4-3
CASSRGLAGIYEQYF
>TRBJ2-1|.|TRBV7-2
CASTQRGGRLSEQFF
>TRBJ2-7|.|TRBV9
CASSPGGLAGLEQYF
>TRBJ2-1|.|TRBV6-5
CASRIGTYNEQFF
>TRBJ2-7|.|TRBV7-3
CASSPRGNYEQYF
>TRBJ1-3|.|TRBV5-6
CASSSYIKGDSGNTIYF
>TRBJ2-1|.|TRBV7-3
CASSLQRGQDYNEQFF
>TRBJ2-7|few|TRBV9
CASSPSGALEQYF
>TRBJ1-2|few|TRBV30
CAWGRDSVGYTF
>TRBJ2-7|.|TRBV4-1
CASSQTGGRVRYEQYF
>TRBJ2-7|.|TRBV11-2
CASSFGQSYEQYF
>TRBJ2-1|.|TRBV7-3
CASSPDYNEQFF
>TRBJ2-7|.|TRBV28
CASRHQTRISYEQYF
>TRBJ2-7|.|TRBV2
CASIPDRALSYEQYF
>TRBJ1-1|.|TRBV4-3
CASSQAGENTEAFF
>TRBJ2-1|.|TRBV19
CASSIAGVLYNEQFF
>TRBJ1-1|.|TRBV5-4
CASSLGRGNTEAFF
>TRBJ1-1|.|TRBV10-3
CAISEGGALLSTEAFF
>TRBJ1-5|.|TRBV7-8
CASSSYGQGGQPQHF
>TRBJ1-5|.|TRBV15
CATSRDLASNQPQHF
>TRBJ2-1|.|TRBV6-5
CASRGTTSEVLEQFF
>TRBJ2-7|.|TRBV5-4
CASSASQDYEQYF
>TRBJ1-1|.|TRBV19
CASSKRGQGVGEAFF
>TRBJ1-5|once|TRBV7-9
CASSFTGGNQPQHF
>TRBJ2-5|.|TRBV4-3
CASSQDFGQGVVQTQYF
>TRBJ1-5|few|TRBV28
CASSPLDRSNQPQHF
>TRBJ2-1|.|TRBV7-6
CASSLATGSDEQFF
>TRBJ2-7|.|TRBV2
CASSTGTSGTLYEQYF
>TRBJ2-1|.|TRBV19
CASSIALPNEQFF
>TRBJ2-7|.|TRBV30
CAWSPGTGGFEQYF
>TRBJ2-3|.|TRBV27
CASIASHTQYF